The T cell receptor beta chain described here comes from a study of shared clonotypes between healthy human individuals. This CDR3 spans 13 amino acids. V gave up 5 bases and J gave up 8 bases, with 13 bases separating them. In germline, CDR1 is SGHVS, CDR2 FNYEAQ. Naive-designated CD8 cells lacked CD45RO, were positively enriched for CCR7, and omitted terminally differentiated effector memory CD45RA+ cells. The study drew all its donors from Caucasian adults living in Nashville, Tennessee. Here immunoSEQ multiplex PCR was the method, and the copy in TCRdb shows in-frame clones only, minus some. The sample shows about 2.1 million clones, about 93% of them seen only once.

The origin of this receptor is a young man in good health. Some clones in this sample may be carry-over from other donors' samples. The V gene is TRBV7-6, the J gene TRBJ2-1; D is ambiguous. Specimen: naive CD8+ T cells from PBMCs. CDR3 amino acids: CASSRDYGHEQFF. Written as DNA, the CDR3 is TGTGCCAGCAGCCGAGATTATGGACATGAGCAGTTCTTC.